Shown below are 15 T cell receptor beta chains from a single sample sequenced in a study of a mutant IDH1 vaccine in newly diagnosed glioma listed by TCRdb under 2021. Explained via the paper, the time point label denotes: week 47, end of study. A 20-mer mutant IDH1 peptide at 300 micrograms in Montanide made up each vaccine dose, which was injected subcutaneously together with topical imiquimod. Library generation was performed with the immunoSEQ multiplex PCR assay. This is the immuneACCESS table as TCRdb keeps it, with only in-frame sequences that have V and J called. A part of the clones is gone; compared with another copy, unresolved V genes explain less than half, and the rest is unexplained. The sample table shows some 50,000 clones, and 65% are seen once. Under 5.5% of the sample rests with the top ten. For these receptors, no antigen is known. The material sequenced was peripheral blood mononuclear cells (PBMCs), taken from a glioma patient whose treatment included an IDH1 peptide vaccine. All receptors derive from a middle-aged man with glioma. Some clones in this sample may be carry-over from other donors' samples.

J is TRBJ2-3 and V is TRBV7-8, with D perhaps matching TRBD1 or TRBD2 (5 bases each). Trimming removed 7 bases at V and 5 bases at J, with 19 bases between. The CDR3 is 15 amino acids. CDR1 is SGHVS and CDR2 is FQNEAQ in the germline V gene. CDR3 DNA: TGTGCCAGCACCCACCCGGGACCCGGCGAAGATACGCAGTATTTT. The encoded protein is CASTHPGPGEDTQYF.

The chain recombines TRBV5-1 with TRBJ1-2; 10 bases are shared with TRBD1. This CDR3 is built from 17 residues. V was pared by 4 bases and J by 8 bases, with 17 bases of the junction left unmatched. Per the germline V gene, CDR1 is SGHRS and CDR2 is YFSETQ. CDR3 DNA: TGCGCCAGCAGCCCCCAAGCGGTGGGACAGGGGATTTTAGGCTACACCTTC. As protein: CASSPQAVGQGILGYTF.

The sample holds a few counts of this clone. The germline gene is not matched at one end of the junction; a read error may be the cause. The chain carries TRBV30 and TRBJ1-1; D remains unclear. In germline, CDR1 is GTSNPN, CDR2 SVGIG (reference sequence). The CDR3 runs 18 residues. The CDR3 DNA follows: TGTGCCTGGAAAGACTCCCGGACCGCGAAGCTGGAGAACGCTGAAGCTTTCTTT. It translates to CAWKDSRTAKLENAEAFF.

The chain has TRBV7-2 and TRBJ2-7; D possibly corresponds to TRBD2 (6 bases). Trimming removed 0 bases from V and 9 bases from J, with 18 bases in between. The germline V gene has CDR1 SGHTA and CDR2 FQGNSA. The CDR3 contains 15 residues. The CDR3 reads CASSLARGVNQGQYF. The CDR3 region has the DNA TGTGCCAGCAGCTTAGCGCGGGGCGTCAACCAGGGGCAGTACTTC.

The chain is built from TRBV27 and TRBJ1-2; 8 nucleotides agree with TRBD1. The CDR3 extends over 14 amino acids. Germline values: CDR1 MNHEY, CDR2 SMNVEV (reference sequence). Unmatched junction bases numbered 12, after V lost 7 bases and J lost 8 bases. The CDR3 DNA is TGTGCCAGCACCCGACAGGGGAGGACGGAGGGCTACACCTTC. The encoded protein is CASTRQGRTEGYTF.

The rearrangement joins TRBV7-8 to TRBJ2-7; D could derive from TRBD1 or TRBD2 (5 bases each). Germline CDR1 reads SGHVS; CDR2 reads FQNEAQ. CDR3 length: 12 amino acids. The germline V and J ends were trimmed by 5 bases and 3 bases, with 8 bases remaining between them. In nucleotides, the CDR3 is TGTGCCAGCAGCAGGGACGGCTACGAGCAGTACTTC. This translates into CASSRDGYEQYF.

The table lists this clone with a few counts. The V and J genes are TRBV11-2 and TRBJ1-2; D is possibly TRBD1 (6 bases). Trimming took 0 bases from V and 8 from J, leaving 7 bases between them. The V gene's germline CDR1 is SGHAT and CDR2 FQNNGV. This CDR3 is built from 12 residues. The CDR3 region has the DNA TGTGCCAGCAGCTTAGAGGGGGGCGGCTACACCTTC. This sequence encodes CASSLEGGGYTF.

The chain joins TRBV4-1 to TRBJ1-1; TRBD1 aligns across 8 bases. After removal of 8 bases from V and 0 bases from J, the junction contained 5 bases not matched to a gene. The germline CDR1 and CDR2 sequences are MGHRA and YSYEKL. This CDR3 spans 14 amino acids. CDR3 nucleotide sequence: TGCGCCAGCTCCAACAGGGGGATGAACACTGAAGCTTTCTTT. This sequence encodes CASSNRGMNTEAFF.

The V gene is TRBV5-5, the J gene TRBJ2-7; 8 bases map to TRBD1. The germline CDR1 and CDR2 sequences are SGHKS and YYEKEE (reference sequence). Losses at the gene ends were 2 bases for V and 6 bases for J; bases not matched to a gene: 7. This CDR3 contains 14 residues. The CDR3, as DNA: TGTGCCAGCAGCTTTTGGTGGACAGGGAGCGAGCAGTACTTC. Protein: CASSFWWTGSEQYF.

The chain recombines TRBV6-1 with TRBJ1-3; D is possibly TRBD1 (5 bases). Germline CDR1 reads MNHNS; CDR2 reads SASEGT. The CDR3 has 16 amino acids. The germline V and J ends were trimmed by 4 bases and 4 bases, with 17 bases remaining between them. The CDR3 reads CASSVIGLDSGNTIYF. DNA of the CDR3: TGTGCCAGCAGTGTCATCGGTCTTGACAGCGGAAACACCATATATTTT.

CDR3 amino acids: CASSLTVMNTEAFF. CDR3 DNA: TGTGCCAGCAGCCTGACAGTGATGAACACTGAAGCTTTCTTT. The chain has TRBV7-9 and TRBJ1-1; D is possibly TRBD1 (5 bases). This CDR3 spans 14 amino acids. With 5 bases removed from V and 0 bases from J, the gap between germline ends came to 10 bases. Germline CDR1 is SEHNR and CDR2 is FQNEAQ (reference sequence).

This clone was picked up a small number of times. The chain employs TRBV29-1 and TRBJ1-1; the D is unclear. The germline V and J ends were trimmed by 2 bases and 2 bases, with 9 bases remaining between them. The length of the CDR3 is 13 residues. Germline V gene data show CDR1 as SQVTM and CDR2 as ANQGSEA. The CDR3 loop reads CSVEKMGNTEAFF. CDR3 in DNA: TGCAGCGTTGAAAAGATGGGAAACACTGAAGCTTTCTTT.

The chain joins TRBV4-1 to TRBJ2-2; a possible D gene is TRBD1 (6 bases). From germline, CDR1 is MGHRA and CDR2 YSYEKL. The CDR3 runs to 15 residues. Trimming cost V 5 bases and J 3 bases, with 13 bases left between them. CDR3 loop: CASSFQGYDTGELFF. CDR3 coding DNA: TGCGCCAGCAGCTTCCAGGGGTATGACACCGGGGAGCTGTTTTTT.

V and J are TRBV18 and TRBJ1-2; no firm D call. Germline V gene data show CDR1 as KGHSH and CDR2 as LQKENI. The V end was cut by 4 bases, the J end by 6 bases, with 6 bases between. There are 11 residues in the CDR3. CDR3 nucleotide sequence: TGTGCCAGCTCACTCCAACATGGCTACACCTTC. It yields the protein CASSLQHGYTF. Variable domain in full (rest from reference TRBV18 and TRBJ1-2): NAGVMQNPRHLVRRRGQEARLRCSPMKGHSHVYWYRQLPEEGLKFMVYLQKENIIDESGMPKERFSAEFPKEGPSILRIQQVVRGDSAAYFCASSLQHGYTFGSGTRLTVV.

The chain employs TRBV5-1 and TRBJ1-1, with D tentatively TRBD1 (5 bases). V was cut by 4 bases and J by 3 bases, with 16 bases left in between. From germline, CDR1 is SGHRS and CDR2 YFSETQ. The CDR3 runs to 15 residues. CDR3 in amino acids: CASSGGVRGDTEAFF. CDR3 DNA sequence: TGCGCCAGCAGCGGGGGGGTGAGGGGCGACACTGAAGCTTTCTTT.